The subject of this entry is one T cell receptor beta chain. This clonotype came up many times. What this receptor recognizes is not known. No quality values exist for individual bases; no much larger clone is one base distant. V loses 10 bases, J loses 1 base, and the germline ends lie 13 bases apart. Taken from the germline V gene, the CDR1 and CDR2 loops are MNHNS and SASEGT. Measured from the cysteine to the phenylalanine, the CDR3 is 13 residues long. Only the CDR3 DNA is retained, 39 bases long and in frame from the first base. This specimen comes from a study of regulatory T cells in long-lasting Graves disease (dated by TCRdb to the early 2020s). In terms of the full investigation: Patients with newly diagnosed Graves' disease had been on antithyroid drugs for under 3 months. Persistent Graves' disease patients were compared with newly diagnosed Graves' disease patients by peripheral blood TCR sequencing and RNA sequencing. The study took place in China and was registered as a clinical trial. A total of around 35 samples underwent TCR sequencing: some 13 from persistent and about 20 from newly diagnosed Graves' disease patients.

The sample's time point label is to be understood as: newly diagnosed GD, antithyroid drugs for less than 3 months. For both TCR sequencing and RNA sequencing, RNA was extracted from PBMCs using TRIzol. The diagnosis of Graves' disease was made according to American Thyroid Association guidelines. The patients came from an endocrinology department in Xi'an, China. Each patient gave about 10 milliliters of peripheral blood, collected in an EDTA anticoagulant tube. Ficoll Paque Plus density gradient separation was used to isolate PBMCs, and no further T cell sorting was performed. An Agilent 2100 Bioanalyzer and agarose gel were used to assess RNA quality, and a NanoDrop 2000 was used to measure RNA concentration. Library method: multiplex PCR. The instrument was an Illumina HiSeq 4000. CDR3 regions were amplified by Arm-PCR with iRepertoire HTBI primers to construct TCR beta libraries. Gel purification was performed on PCR products prior to sequencing. The authors processed their data as follows. Across samples, 55 to 80 TRBV and roughly 13 TRBJ segments were identified and used for gene usage analysis of CDR3 amino acid clonotypes. COPE and FqMerger were used to merge filtered high-quality paired reads into contigs. BLAST was used to align contigs to IMGT TRBV, TRBD and TRBJ reference genes, and CDR3 was defined according to IMGT. Clonotypes above 0.1% frequency were classified as highly expanded clones. Repertoire diversity was measured by Shannon entropy, and V-J evenness by the Gini coefficient. A clonotype was considered public if more than one individual shared it. In-frame beta chains were kept once TCRdb had trimmed the public reads at Q25 with fastp and called clones with MiXCR. Rows merge per CDR3 protein into single entries with the most common DNA and genes. It is TCRdb's table, rather than the study itself, that gives the V and J calls and clone size. The sample table contains roughly 500,000 distinct CDR3 sequences; only one count was recorded for approximately 15% of them. The top ten clones comprise roughly 10% of the sample.

General conclusions and limits of the study: Patients with persistent disease shared more public clonotypes (about 2,900) than newly diagnosed patients did (about 970). TRBV28, TRBJ1-2 and TRBJ2-5 were preferentially used in persistent disease, while TRBV20-1 and TRBJ2-1 were favored in newly diagnosed disease. Persistent Graves' disease patients showed lower TCR Shannon entropy and fewer highly expanded clones than newly diagnosed patients, suggesting clonal expansion. Only the TCR beta chain was sequenced and analyzed. Only peripheral blood was studied, because thyroid tissue, the primary lesion, was inaccessible. The authors acknowledged the small sample size as a limitation that may reduce accuracy.

The same specimen was also included in a second study, on T cells in Graves' hyperthyroidism and ophthalmopathy. The second investigation adds: A patient counted as having stable Graves' hyperthyroidism if no progression to ophthalmopathy occurred over 18 months of follow-up. Hyperthyroidism patients were newly diagnosed, with disease duration under 2 months, and aged 18 to 65 years. Exclusion was applied to patients with uncontrolled infections, other autoimmune diseases, pregnancy or lactation. Diagnoses relied on clinical symptoms, serum thyroxine and TRAb, thyroid ultrasound and orbital computed tomography. For the first round of RT-PCR on the TCR CDR3, the HTBI primer set was used together with the Qiagen OneStep RT-PCR kit. Blood samples also contained most of the expanded thyroid clonotypes (frequency above 0.001), which suggests that blood repertoires may reflect thyroid immune responses. In cross-validation, a model built on a 13 V-J signature told ophthalmopathy apart from stable hyperthyroidism with roughly 87% sensitivity and approximately 84% specificity, and in testing the same model reached 80%/75%. In validation, progression to ophthalmopathy was predicted by the model with about 70% sensitivity and 72% to 80% specificity, a median of roughly six months before onset. TCR V-J signatures able to tell the groups apart were searched for in a discovery cohort of some 97 patients, of whom approximately 40 had Graves' ophthalmopathy and around 58 had stable Graves' hyperthyroidism. Prospective prediction of ophthalmopathy was tested in an independent validation cohort consisting of some 18 hyperthyroidism patients and approximately 16 patients who later progressed to ophthalmopathy. The 100 or so discovery patients were divided at random into training and test sets in a 7:3 ratio. Thyroid tissue and blood T-cell repertoires from several Graves' hyperthyroidism patients were also compared in the study. After sampling, hyperthyroidism patients received methimazole starting at 30 mg daily, and ophthalmopathy patients received high-dose intravenous methylprednisolone. A second multiplex PCR round built the libraries, followed by size selection and purification. Sequencing of the libraries was done on an Illumina HiSeq2000 using paired-end 100 bp reads. Raw data were processed with SOAPnuke, discarding reads with adapters, uncalled bases, mean Phred below 15, or no exact constant-primer or identifier match. COPE v1.2.5 was used to merge high-quality paired reads, and clonotypes were defined as unique nucleotide sequences. MiTCR v1.1 was used to align the clonotypes against IMGT TRBV, TRBD and TRBJ reference segments. Analysis was restricted to V-J combinations with a frequency above 0.0001, which covered about 99% of repertoires. The TCS score was defined as the ratio of F50 (clonal expansion) to E x V (chaos), calculated using BLOSUM62-based TCRdist between CDR3 peptides within each V-J. Welch's t-statistics and random forest reduced roughly 530 V-J features to about 13, which were used in a naive Bayes classifier (R e1071). Sample size was not statistically predetermined, and investigators were not blinded to group allocation. The paper reports TCR Vbeta CDR3 sequencing of over 120 peripheral blood samples: around 45 ophthalmopathy, approximately 74 hyperthyroidism and about 17 progressor patients.

The sequences come from peripheral blood mononuclear cells (PBMCs), collected at new diagnosis, from a patient treated with antithyroid drugs. This TCR came from a man aged 25 to 40 with Graves disease. Donor details come from another sample of the same person, matched by shared clones. The chain couples TRBV6-1 to TRBJ1-1, and possibly TRBD1, on 5 matching bases. The CDR3 reads CATSPGGNTEAFF. In nucleotides, the sequence is TGTGCCACCAGCCCCGGGGGGAACACTGAAGCTTTCTTT.